A single sample is the source of the 17 T cell receptor beta chains below, sequenced in a study of T cells in localized non-small cell lung cancer. This table comes from immunoSEQ multiplex PCR, and its TCRdb copy is limited to in-frame clones, with some not included. This sample has roughly 3,000 clones; less than 35% occur once, and the top ten carry less than 15%. This sample comprised lung tumor tissue, obtained before any cancer treatment. The receptors were sampled from a man aged 18 to 49 with stage I lung adenocarcinoma.

This clone is classed as large. Other DNA sequences in this specimen translate into the identical CDR3. This chain links TRBV19 with TRBJ1-1; D is unresolved. CDR1 and CDR2 (germline): LNHDA, SQIVND (reference sequence). With 6 bases removed from V and 7 bases from J, the gap between germline ends came to 12 bases. The CDR3 is made up of 12 amino acids. The CDR3 protein is CASSKDGFEAFF. The CDR3 bases are TGTGCCAGTAGCAAGGACGGCTTTGAAGCTTTCTTT.

This clone was seen a handful of times. The chain has TRBV12-2 and TRBJ1-2; the DNA was not compared with TRBD1, the D call given in the table. TRBV12-2 is designated a pseudogene. This CDR3 has 16 residues. The CDR3 DNA sequence: TGTGCAAGTCGCTTAGCGGGCCGATTTAATTCCTATGGCTACACCTTC. This translates into CASRLAGRFNSYGYTF.

This clone came up a few times. This specimen includes other DNA sequences encoding the same CDR3. The rearrangement uses TRBV28 and TRBJ1-5; D gene uncertain. The CDR3 has 13 amino acids. CDR1 and CDR2 from the germline V gene are MDHEN and SYDVKM. The V end lost 4 bases, the J end lost 1 base, and 5 bases lay between the germline ends. CDR3 DNA: TGTGCCAGCAGTTCGGACAGCAATCAGCCCCAGCATTTT. It is translated as CASSSDSNQPQHF. Full variable domain (outside the CDR3, taken from reference TRBV28 and TRBJ1-5): DVKVTQSSRYLVKRTGEKVFLECVQDMDHENMFWYRQDPGLGLRLIYFSYDVKMKEKGDIPEGYSVSREKKERFSLILESASTNQTSMYLCASSSDSNQPQHFGDGTRLSIL.

This clone has more than one count but fewer than ten. The chain is built from TRBV11-3 and TRBJ1-1; tentative D call: TRBD1 (6 bases). Germline V lookup: CDR1 SGHNT, CDR2 YENEEA. The CDR3 extends over 16 amino acids. Trimming pared 3 bases from V and 1 base from J, leaving 15 bases between. The CDR3 DNA is TGTGCCAGCAGCTTGGCCTCCAGGACAGCGAACACTGAAGCTTTCTTT. Its protein is CASSLASRTANTEAFF. Full variable domain (rest looked up from reference TRBV11-3 and TRBJ1-1): EAGVVQSPRYKIIEKKQPVAFWCNPISGHNTLYWYLQNLGQGPELLIRYENEEAVDDSQLPKDRFSAERLKGVDSTLKIQPAELGDSAVYLCASSLASRTANTEAFFGQGTRLTVV.

The table lists this clone with a few counts. The V gene is TRBV7-2, the J gene TRBJ1-1; the D gene is possibly TRBD1 (6 bases). The CDR3 loop spans 14 amino acids. Trimming cost V 5 bases and J 6 bases, with 16 bases left between them. CDR1 SGHTA and CDR2 FQGNSA come from the germline V gene. The CDR3 DNA reads as TGTGCCAGCAGCCCTCAGGGGAGGCAGGCTGAAGCTTTCTTT. Its translation: CASSPQGRQAEAFF.

This chain links TRBV11-3 with TRBJ2-7, with D perhaps being TRBD1 or TRBD2 (5 bases each). Germline V gene lookup returns CDR1 SGHNT and CDR2 YENEEA. V dropped 3 bases and J dropped 0 bases, with 15 bases sitting between them. The CDR3 runs to 16 residues. The CDR3 region is CASSFLGTGNSYEQYF. CDR3 bases: TGTGCCAGCAGCTTCCTGGGGACGGGTAACTCCTACGAGCAGTACTTC.

As for this clone: At one end the junction does not follow the germline gene, possibly because of a read error. The chain joins TRBV19 to TRBJ2-5; 7 nucleotides match TRBD1. The germline V gene encodes CDR1 LNHDA and CDR2 SQIVND (reference sequence). The CDR3 covers 14 residues. The CDR3 spells CASTQQGTQGTQYF. CDR3 sequence (DNA): TGTGCCAGTACCCAACAGGGGACCCAAGGGACCCAGTACTTC.

This clone has just a few counts. The V call is TRBV6-8, the J call TRBJ1-1, with 8 bases identical to TRBD1. The CDR3 spans 15 residues. V shed 6 bases, J shed 4 bases, and the junction held 10 bases outside the gene matches. CDR1 and CDR2 (germline): MNHGY, SAAAGT. CDR3: CASRLQGDWGTEAFF. Written as DNA, the CDR3 is TGTGCCAGCAGACTACAGGGGGATTGGGGCACTGAAGCTTTCTTT.

The chain has TRBV14 and TRBJ1-2; D not resolved. The CDR3 consists of 12 residues. Germline lookup yields CDR1 SGHDN and CDR2 FVKESK. Trimming removed 2 bases at V and 5 bases at J, with 6 bases between. The CDR3 sequence is CASSQRTYGYTF. Written as DNA, the CDR3 is TGTGCCAGCAGCCAAAGAACATATGGCTACACCTTC.

The J gene is TRBJ1-1, the V gene TRBV5-1; D is unclear. V shed 7 bases and J shed 1 base, with 20 bases lying between them. Germline V gene lookup returns CDR1 SGHRS and CDR2 YFSETQ. The CDR3 loop spans 16 amino acids. The CDR3 coding sequence is TGCGCCAGCCGCCTTGGAGAGGGCGGCGCGAACACTGAAGCTTTCTTT. This codes for CASRLGEGGANTEAFF.

CDR3 DNA: TGTGCCAGCAGTTACTGGCACAAGATCACTGAAGCTTTCTTT. As protein: CASSYWHKITEAFF. The chain joins TRBV6-8 to TRBJ1-1; no clear D. This CDR3 comprises 14 residues. CDR1 is MNHGY, CDR2 SAAAGT, per germline. V was clipped by 1 base and J by 4 bases, with 10 bases between them.

There are a few counts of this clone. The chain couples TRBV6-8 to TRBJ1-1; possibly TRBD1 for D (5 bases). Trimming stripped 3 bases from V and 1 base from J, with 9 bases between. Per the germline V gene, CDR1 is MNHGY and CDR2 is SAAAGT. This CDR3 has 14 amino acids. The DNA of the CDR3 is TGTGCCAGCAGTTATCATGGGACGAACACTGAAGCTTTCTTT. It encodes CASSYHGTNTEAFF.

The V and J genes are TRBV28 and TRBJ1-4; D ambiguous. Germline assignment: CDR1 MDHEN and CDR2 SYDVKM. V was cut by 2 bases and J by 5 bases, with 9 bases left in between. There are 14 residues in the CDR3. The CDR3 region has the DNA TGTGCCAGCAGTTTACTGGTTCTAAATGAAAAACTGTTTTTT. The encoded protein is CASSLLVLNEKLFF.

This clone has a handful of counts. V usage is TRBV14 and J usage is TRBJ2-7; D is uncertain. V gave up 6 bases and J gave up 4 bases, with 7 bases separating them. The CDR3 spans 11 residues. CDR1 and CDR2 (germline): SGHDN, FVKESK. DNA for the CDR3: TGTGCCAGCAGACCTAATTACGAGCAGTACTTC. Translated, it gives CASRPNYEQYF.

This clone appeared a few times. V usage is TRBV4-1 and J usage is TRBJ2-2; TRBD1 matches 7 bases. Germline trimming cut 0 bases from V and 4 bases from J; bases unmatched to any gene: 8. This CDR3 contains 17 residues. Germline lookup yields CDR1 MGHRA and CDR2 YSYEKL. The CDR3 DNA reads as TGCGCCAGCAGCCAAGATTCTGGCAGGGGGATCACCGGGGAGCTGTTTTTT. Protein: CASSQDSGRGITGELFF.

CDR3 coding DNA: TGTGCCAGCAAAGAGCCAGCGTCCCGCAGAAATGAGCAGTTCTTC. Protein: CASKEPASRRNEQFF. This rearrangement joins TRBV19 to TRBJ2-1; D call uncertain. CDR1 LNHDA and CDR2 SQIVND come from the germline V gene (reference sequence). Trimming took 9 bases from V and 7 from J, leaving 22 bases between them. CDR3 length equals 15 residues.

This clone was observed at least ten times. This rearrangement joins TRBV7-6 to TRBJ2-3; a possible D gene is TRBD2 (6 bases). V was pared by 0 bases and J by 0 bases, with 7 bases between. The CDR3 is 15 residues long. The germline CDR1 and CDR2 sequences are SGHVS and FNYEAQ. CDR3 loop: CASSLAEGSTDTQYF. CDR3 DNA sequence: TGTGCCAGCAGCTTAGCGGAGGGTAGCACAGATACGCAGTATTTT.